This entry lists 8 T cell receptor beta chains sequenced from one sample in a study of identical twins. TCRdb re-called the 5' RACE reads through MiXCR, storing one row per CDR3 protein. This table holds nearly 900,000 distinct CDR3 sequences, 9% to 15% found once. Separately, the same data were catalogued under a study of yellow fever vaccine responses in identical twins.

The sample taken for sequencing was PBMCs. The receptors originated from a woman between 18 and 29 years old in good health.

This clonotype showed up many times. CDR3 in amino acids: CASSLGPRGYNEQFF. The CDR3 DNA is TGTGCCAGCAGTTTAGGCCCCAGGGGATACAATGAGCAGTTCTTC. The chain uses TRBV12-3 or TRBV12-4 and TRBJ2-1; the D gene is possibly TRBD1 (6 bases). V lost 1 base and J lost 4, with 11 bases in between. The CDR3 loop spans 15 amino acids.

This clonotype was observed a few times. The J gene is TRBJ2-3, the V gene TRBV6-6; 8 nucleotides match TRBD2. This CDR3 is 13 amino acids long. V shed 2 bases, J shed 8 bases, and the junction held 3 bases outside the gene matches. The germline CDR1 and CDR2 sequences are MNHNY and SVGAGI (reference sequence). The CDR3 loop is CASSYTRGGTQYF. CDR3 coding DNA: TGTGCCAGCAGTTACACCCGGGGGGGTACGCAGTATTTT.

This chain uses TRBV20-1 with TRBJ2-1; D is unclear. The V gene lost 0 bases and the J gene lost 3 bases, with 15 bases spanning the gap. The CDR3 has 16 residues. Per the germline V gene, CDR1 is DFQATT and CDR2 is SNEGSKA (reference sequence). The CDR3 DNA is TGCAGTGCTAGAGAGACGTTTTTCCCCGGCTACAATGAGCAGTTCTTC. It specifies CSARETFFPGYNEQFF.

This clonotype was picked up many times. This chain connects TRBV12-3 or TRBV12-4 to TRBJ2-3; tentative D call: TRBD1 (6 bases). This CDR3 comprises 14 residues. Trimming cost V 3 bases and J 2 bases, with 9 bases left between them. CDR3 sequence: CASSLTGPTDTQYF. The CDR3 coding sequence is TGTGCCAGCAGTTTGACAGGCCCCACAGATACGCAGTATTTT.

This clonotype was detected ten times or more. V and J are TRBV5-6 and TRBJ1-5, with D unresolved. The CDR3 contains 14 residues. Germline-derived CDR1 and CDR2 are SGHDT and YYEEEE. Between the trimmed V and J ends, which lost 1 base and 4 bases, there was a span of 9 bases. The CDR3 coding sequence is TGTGCCAGCAGCTTGTACGGGCCTAATCAGCCCCAGCATTTT. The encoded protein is CASSLYGPNQPQHF.

The CDR3 bases are TGCAGTGCTAGAAGGGGAACTAGCGGCTCCTACAATGAGCAGTTCTTC. It is translated as CSARRGTSGSYNEQFF. This sequence joins TRBV20-1 and TRBJ2-1; TRBD2 matches at 8 bases. The CDR3 is 16 amino acids. V lost 2 bases to trimming and J lost 0 bases; unmatched junction nucleotides: 6. Germline V gene data show CDR1 as DFQATT and CDR2 as SNEGSKA (reference sequence).

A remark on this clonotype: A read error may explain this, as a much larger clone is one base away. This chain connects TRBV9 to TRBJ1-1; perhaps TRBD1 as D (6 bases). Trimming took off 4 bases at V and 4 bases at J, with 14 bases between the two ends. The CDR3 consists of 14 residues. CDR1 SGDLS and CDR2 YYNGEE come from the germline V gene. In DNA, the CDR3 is TGTGCCAGCAGCCCGACTCCGGGGGCCACTGAAGCTTTCTTT. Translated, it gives CASSPTPGATEAFF.

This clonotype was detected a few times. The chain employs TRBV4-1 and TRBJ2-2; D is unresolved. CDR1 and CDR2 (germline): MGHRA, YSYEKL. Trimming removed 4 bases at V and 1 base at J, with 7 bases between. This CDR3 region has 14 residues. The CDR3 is CASSPWGNTGELFF. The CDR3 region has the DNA TGCGCCAGCAGCCCGTGGGGGAACACCGGGGAGCTGTTTTTT.